This T cell receptor beta chain emerged from a study of T-cell reconstitution after alpha-beta-depleted transplantation in children. This CDR3 is 17 amino acids long. The germline gives CDR1 LGHNA, CDR2 YNFKEQ. V shed 0 bases, J shed 6 bases, and the junction held 2 bases outside the gene matches. Preparing the TCRbeta library involved the use of unique molecular identifiers. Each CDR3 protein gets one entry after TCRdb re-called the PCR reads with MiXCR. The sample holds some 640,000 distinct CDR3 sequences, approximately 16% seen once. This clonotype was picked up a small number of times. The clonotype originates from a human donor who donated a stem cell graft to a child with acute myeloid leukemia. The gene calls are TRBV4-2 and TRBJ2-1; 16 positions agree with TRBD2. The specimen comprised PBMCs from the stem cell graft donor, sampled from the stem cell graft. CDR3 nucleotides: TGTGCCAGCAGCCAAGATGGGACTAGCGGGGGGGCCAATGAGCAGTTCTTC. As protein: CASSQDGTSGGANEQFF.